This T cell receptor beta chain is drawn from a study of cytomegalovirus exposure and HLA in healthy donors (dated by TCRdb to about 2017). General notes on the study: In an earlier analysis of 587 of the donors, 276 Gb of sequence data and 100 million or so unique TCR beta sequences from about 179 million T cells were reported. An early release that covered about 600 HLA-typed donors contained approximately 290 gigabases of sequencing data and 80 million or so unique TCR sequences. Of the 350 to 450 genotyped donors, approximately 81% were placed in the genetic ancestry cluster associated with self-reported Caucasian donors. The study aimed to test whether signatures of past pathogen exposure could be identified by cataloging public T cell receptors. Using immunosequencing, the study profiled T cell repertoires from 500 to 800 subjects and related those repertoires to cytomegalovirus serostatus. A separate validation cohort of more than 100 different subjects was used in addition to the approximately 610-subject first cohort. To predict cytomegalovirus infection status, the study combined high-throughput TCR immunosequencing, statistical association of individual TCRs with disease status, and machine learning. To study patterns of TCR occurrence, a later analysis re-analyzed previously published TCR beta repertoires from hundreds of donors and added high-resolution HLA genotyping. Rather than drawing on any new phenotypic data, the later analysis identified candidate immune exposures from TCR beta sequences and the way those sequences occurred across donors. In an earlier analysis of 587 of the donors, high-throughput TCR beta sequencing was used to judge whether each TCR beta V gene segment behaved as functional or pseudogenic. Donor age, sex, ethnicity and CMV serostatus were collected together with the repertoire data. A later genetic analysis took genome-wide SNP genotypes for about 65% of the 666 donors and used that subset as a discovery cohort. All discovery cohort repertoires had been generated using a single sequencing platform. Class I and class II HLA loci were covered by the typing at four-digit resolution. Typing coverage varied by locus: roughly 629-640 donors for A, B, C, DRB1 and DQB1; roughly 520 for DQA1; approximately 610 for DPA1; 450 to 480 for DPB1. Four or five DR-DQ haplotypes were handled as single units for association and clustering, since linkage in the cohort was strong. Across 398 genotyped donors of the cohort, an average of about 240,000 unique TCR beta nucleotide sequences per donor were sequenced, and roughly 20% of those sequences were non-productive.

This clone was observed a handful of times. Its target antigen remains unknown. No qualities accompany the bases; no much larger clone lies one base away. The research as a whole found: In a later analysis, HLA-associated TCR beta chains were found to be more clonally expanded and to have lower generation probabilities than equally common non-associated chains. In a later analysis, most CMV-associated TCR beta chains were found to appear HLA-restricted, with HLA associations seemingly driven largely by CMV exposure. A few of the identified cytomegalovirus-associated TCR beta chains were confirmed in vitro to be specific for cytomegalovirus antigens. Most TCR sequences were observed very rarely across donors, whereas some public TCRs were present in many individuals. The authors suggested that the approach could potentially be extended to other disease states and immunological phenotypes. The study listed approximately 150 TCR beta chains as associated with cytomegalovirus. Because counts were too low, 15 or so rarely observed V segments, including chromosome 9 orphons, were excluded from the earlier analysis of a few hundred of the donors. In a later analysis, several top co-occurrence clusters were reported to appear linked to parvovirus B19, influenza, CMV and Epstein-Barr virus. An earlier analysis of approximately 530 of the donors showed that most TCR beta V segments appeared in productive rearrangements either about 87% or about 30% of the time, which broadly matched IMGT annotations. A later genetic analysis associated a missense DCLRE1C variant with V-gene and J-gene trimming of TCR beta chains, and an independent cohort replicated the association. Cytomegalovirus status was reported to be diagnosed by the classifier with high specificity and sensitivity in both the original and validation cohorts. HLA typing was unavailable for some donors at each locus, so association tests used only the typed subset. A further reported finding was that TCR beta sequences accurately predicted the HLA-A and HLA-B alleles for most subjects in the first cohort. Assigning TCR associations to individual alleles was difficult when HLA alleles, especially DR and DQ, strongly co-occurred. At a false discovery rate of 0.05, a later analysis linked around 15,000 TCR beta sequences to specific HLA alleles. The sequencing pipeline was judged likely to have produced a cluster of highly shared sequence variants as a technical artifact. In a later genetic analysis, fewer N-insertions in productive TCRs were reported among donors in an Asian-associated ancestry cluster than the approximately 670-donor mean. Immune exposure information for the cohort was limited to CMV serostatus. Presence/absence analyses assumed roughly uniform sequencing depth across donors, an assumption that may not hold. Only TCR beta chains were sequenced in this cohort, and the absence of alpha or paired-chain data limited detectable features. In a later analysis, the rate of TCR association differed among HLA loci, with DRB1 alleles having the most associated TCRs and HLA-C alleles having the fewest. Linkage disequilibrium might explain the correlated functional status among segregating V segments, but an unknown experimental factor could not be ruled out.

The cohort was made up of approximately 670 healthy bone marrow donors. Cohort members were all nominally healthy when sampled, although unrecorded immune exposures were likely present. The donor was CMV seropositive and belonged to the group of 250 to 350 seropositive cohort members. Each donor provided a peripheral blood sample, and peripheral blood mononuclear cells were used for TCR beta sequencing. Genomic DNA was extracted from the blood cell samples with the Qiagen DNeasy Blood Extraction Kit. The library was produced with the immunoSEQ multiplex PCR assay. A mixture of 60 forward primers for TCR Vbeta segments and 13 reverse primers for TCR Jbeta segments was used in the multiplex PCR. The CDR3 region of rearranged TCR beta genes was amplified from genomic DNA with a multiplex PCR assay. The amplified TCR beta libraries were sequenced on the Illumina HiSeq System as 87-base-pair reads. In the authors' own workflow: In a later analysis, about 80 million unique TCR beta chains were counted across the 666 repertoires, and roughly 9.9 million of these chains were shared by at least two donors. A nearest-neighbor algorithm error-corrected the raw reads and collapsed the reads into unique sequences, merging closely related sequences to remove PCR and sequencing errors. V, D and J gene segments were assigned by aligning CDR3 sequences to IMGT reference sequences. For a sequence to be retained, at least a six-nucleotide match to both a V gene segment and a J gene segment was required. Rearrangements were classified as productive when the CDR3 lacked stop codons and remained in frame with V and J, and all other rearrangements were classified as non-productive. CDR3 was defined according to IMGT convention as the region running from the second conserved V-encoded cysteine to the conserved J-encoded phenylalanine. Sequences without an unambiguous match to a single V gene segment were excluded from the earlier analysis of approximately 560 of the donors. An earlier analysis of just under 600 of the donors called V segments functional above 56.7% productive rearrangements and segregating when the between-donor standard deviation exceeded 5%. To diagnose cytomegalovirus status from the catalog of TCR beta chain sequences, a statistical classification framework was built. A later analysis assigned V and J genes by comparing TCR nucleotide sequences with IMGT/GENE-DB human TR gene sequences. A later analysis assigned CDR3 sequences and most-parsimonious VDJ recombination scenarios with the TCRdist pipeline. In a later analysis, each TCR beta chain was defined by its CDR3 amino acid sequence together with its V-gene family, and reads without a unique V-gene family were excluded. As a way to deal with suspected cross-contamination and a sequencing artifact, a later analysis dropped hundreds of nucleotide sequences that were highly shared and had low generation probability. A later analysis calculated a clonal expansion index for each public chain from normalized within-repertoire ranks of inferred template counts. A later analysis computed generation probabilities with a VDJ recombination model fitted to out-of-frame rearrangements, and checked the results against IGoR. In a later analysis, TCR-TCR, TCR-HLA and TCR-CMV co-occurrence was scored with hypergeometric tests, and a repertoire-size bias correction was applied to TCR pairs. To estimate false discovery rates, a later analysis permuted the HLA or CMV assignments 20 times. In a later analysis, co-occurring TCRs were grouped using DBSCAN, and TCRdist sequence similarity was added for clustering within HLA-allele-positive subsets. Co-occurrence clustering excluded repertoires with fewer than 30,000 or more than 120,000 public chains, plus five with anomalous nucleotide sharing. Here the immuneACCESS table is served through TCRdb, limited to in-frame sequences with V and J called. Missing clones are a known gap in these copies; in checked studies unresolved V genes cover under half, and the rest lacks a known reason. That table supplies the V and J calls and clone size; D and trimming were determined from the DNA. This sample holds over 110,000 clones; 70% to 85% were observed only once. The ten largest clones represent over 8.5% of the sample.

The origin of this receptor is a woman between 45 and 65 years old in good health and CMV-seropositive. Sequenced: PBMCs.

The CDR3 is CASSYLAGLETQYF. The DNA sequence follows: TGTGCCAGCAGTTACCTAGCGGGGTTAGAGACCCAGTACTTC. The rearrangement joined TRBV6-5 to TRBJ2-5, with TRBD2 matching 9 junction bases. From the cysteine through the phenylalanine, the CDR3 covers 14 amino acids. The retained sequence is limited to the CDR3, 42 bases, with the frame set at the first base. V is cut back by 2 bases and J by 4 bases, with 2 bases in the junction unmatched. The germline V gene specifies MNHEY as CDR1 and SVGAGI as CDR2.